These T cell receptor beta chains were read from a single sample in a study of T-cell reconstitution after alpha-beta-depleted transplantation in children. In TCRdb, the PCR reads were re-called with MiXCR into one record per CDR3 protein. The top ten clones hold roughly 4.5% of a sample with nearly 200,000 distinct CDR3 sequences, roughly 6.5% of them seen once. This material consisted of PBMCs, taken before TCRalphabeta/CD19-depleted stem cell transplant. These receptors were collected from a girl under three years old with combined immunodeficiency, due to receive a stem cell transplant. Both conserved end residues are part of each CDR3. The order of the fields is clone size, V gene, J gene, D gene, CDR3 protein, CDR3 DNA. The D gene is left open where the match is weak. Clone size appears in some rows only: once, few, many, or a class for an expanded clone.

size: .; V: TRBV4-3; J: TRBJ2-1; D: .; CDR3: CASSQLQGELVGGRNEQFF; DNA: TGCGCCAGCAGCCAACTACAGGGGGAATTAGTGGGAGGGCGCAATGAGCAGTTCTTC
size: few; V: TRBV3-1; J: TRBJ1-2; D: .; CDR3: CASSQEGSGDGYTF; DNA: TGTGCCAGCAGCCAAGAAGGTTCTGGGGACGGCTACACCTTC
size: many; V: TRBV13; J: TRBJ2-1; D: .; CDR3: CASSRGTPYNEQFF; DNA: TGTGCCAGCAGCCGAGGGACACCTTACAATGAGCAGTTCTTC
size: many; V: TRBV7-6; J: TRBJ2-5; D: TRBD2; CDR3: CASSLLAGKETQYF; DNA: TGTGCCAGCAGCTTACTAGCGGGGAAAGAGACCCAGTACTTC
size: many; V: TRBV20-1; J: TRBJ1-2; D: .; CDR3: CSARHLQADYGYTF; DNA: TGCAGTGCTAGACATTTGCAGGCTGACTATGGCTACACCTTC
size: many; V: TRBV20-1; J: TRBJ2-1; D: .; CDR3: CSASDPTYNEQFF; DNA: TGCAGTGCCTCAGACCCCACCTACAATGAGCAGTTCTTC
size: few; V: TRBV29-1; J: TRBJ1-2; D: .; CDR3: CSVEGRNNYGYTF; DNA: TGCAGCGTTGAGGGTCGGAATAACTATGGCTACACCTTC
size: many; V: TRBV11-2; J: TRBJ2-1; D: .; CDR3: CASSLFPNEQFF; DNA: TGTGCCAGCAGCTTGTTCCCCAATGAGCAGTTCTTC
size: many; V: TRBV12-3/TRBV12-4; J: TRBJ1-1; D: .; CDR3: CASSFGTATEAFF; DNA: TGTGCCAGCAGTTTCGGGACCGCGACCGAAGCTTTCTTT
size: many; V: TRBV29-1; J: TRBJ1-5; D: .; CDR3: CSVAETAESNQPQHF; DNA: TGCAGCGTTGCCGAGACAGCCGAGAGCAATCAGCCCCAGCATTTT
size: many; V: TRBV20-1; J: TRBJ2-5; D: TRBD1; CDR3: CSARDFRVQGAPQETQYF; DNA: TGCAGTGCTAGAGATTTCCGAGTACAGGGGGCACCCCAAGAGACCCAGTACTTC
size: many; V: TRBV7-9; J: TRBJ1-3; D: .; CDR3: CASSLVDSGNTIYF; DNA: TGTGCCAGCAGCTTAGTTGACTCTGGAAACACCATATATTTT
size: many; V: TRBV20-1; J: TRBJ2-5; D: TRBD1; CDR3: CSAADRAETQYF; DNA: TGCAGTGCTGCCGACAGGGCAGAGACCCAGTACTTC
size: few; V: TRBV4-2; J: TRBJ2-7; D: .; CDR3: CASSQETIGKNSYEQYF; DNA: TGTGCCAGCAGCCAAGAGACTATCGGCAAAAACTCCTACGAGCAGTACTTC
size: .; V: TRBV4-2; J: TRBJ1-2; D: TRBD1; CDR3: CASSRLGQGHYGYTF; DNA: TGTGCCAGCAGCCGACTCGGACAGGGGCACTATGGCTACACCTTC
size: many; V: TRBV3-1; J: TRBJ2-5; D: TRBD2; CDR3: CASSQGILAATQETQYF; DNA: TGTGCCAGCAGCCAAGGGATCCTAGCGGCGACACAAGAGACCCAGTACTTC
size: many; V: TRBV20-1; J: TRBJ2-1; D: .; CDR3: CSARDRGRGNEQFF; DNA: TGCAGTGCTAGGGATCGGGGGAGAGGGAATGAGCAGTTCTTC
size: .; V: TRBV4-3; J: TRBJ2-1; D: TRBD2; CDR3: CASSLTLPGLAYYNEQFF; DNA: TGCGCCAGCAGCCTTACACTACCGGGACTAGCGTACTACAATGAGCAGTTCTTC
size: once; V: TRBV7-6; J: TRBJ1-3; D: .; CDR3: CASSSTAPSGNTIYF; DNA: TGTGCCAGCAGCTCTACGGCACCCTCTGGAAACACCATATATTTT
size: many; V: TRBV6-5; J: TRBJ1-2; D: .; CDR3: CASISLKNPGRGYTF; DNA: TGTGCCAGCATTTCTCTTAAGAATCCAGGCCGGGGCTACACCTTC
size: many; V: TRBV29-1; J: TRBJ2-3; D: .; CDR3: CSGRGTDTQYF; DNA: TGCAGCGGCCGTGGCACAGATACGCAGTATTTT
size: many; V: TRBV2; J: TRBJ2-7; D: .; CDR3: CASGTQLYEQYF; DNA: TGTGCCAGCGGGACGCAACTCTACGAGCAGTACTTC
size: many; V: TRBV20-1; J: TRBJ2-7; D: TRBD2; CDR3: CSARGTSGRARYEQYF; DNA: TGCAGTGCTAGGGGGACTAGCGGGAGGGCCCGCTACGAGCAGTACTTC
size: many; V: TRBV29-1; J: TRBJ2-7; D: .; CDR3: CSVHVTDYEQYF; DNA: TGCAGCGTTCATGTCACCGACTACGAGCAGTACTTC
size: .; V: TRBV7-9; J: TRBJ1-5; D: .; CDR3: CASSLGGTTQPQHF; DNA: TGTGCCAGCAGCTTGGGCGGGACAACCCAGCCCCAGCATTTT
size: few; V: TRBV29-1; J: TRBJ2-1; D: .; CDR3: CSVEVLRPPAGRVFANEQFF; DNA: TGCAGCGTTGAAGTCCTCCGTCCTCCCGCAGGGAGAGTTTTTGCCAATGAGCAGTTCTTC
size: few; V: TRBV7-9; J: TRBJ2-7; D: .; CDR3: CASSLSLRHYEQYF; DNA: TGTGCCAGCAGCTTGAGTCTGCGCCACTACGAGCAGTACTTC
size: .; V: TRBV6-5; J: TRBJ2-2; D: .; CDR3: CASRKYTGELFF; DNA: TGTGCCAGCAGGAAATACACCGGGGAGCTGTTTTTT
size: few; V: TRBV25-1; J: TRBJ2-6; D: .; CDR3: CASSVLGVSSGANVLTF; DNA: TGTGCCAGCAGTGTACTGGGGGTAAGCTCTGGGGCCAACGTCCTGACTTTC
size: few; V: TRBV2; J: TRBJ1-2; D: .; CDR3: CATLRPDGYTF; DNA: TGTGCCACCCTGAGGCCGGATGGCTACACCTTC
size: .; V: TRBV7-9; J: TRBJ1-1; D: TRBD1; CDR3: CASSLQDRVEEAFF; DNA: TGTGCCAGCAGCCTACAGGACAGGGTGGAAGAAGCTTTCTTT
size: many; V: TRBV4-3; J: TRBJ2-2; D: .; CDR3: CASSQETTGELFF; DNA: TGCGCCAGCAGCCAAGAGACTACCGGGGAGCTGTTTTTT
size: many; V: TRBV24-1; J: TRBJ2-3; D: TRBD1; CDR3: CATSRQGGWTQYF; DNA: TGTGCCACCAGCCGACAGGGCGGGTGGACGCAGTATTTT
size: .; V: TRBV20-1; J: TRBJ2-1; D: .; CDR3: CSARVGTPLF; DNA: TGCAGTGCTAGGGTCGGGACTCCCTTATTC
size: many; V: TRBV25-1; J: TRBJ2-1; D: .; CDR3: CASSGGSPGNEQFF; DNA: TGTGCCAGCAGTGGTGGTAGCCCGGGCAATGAGCAGTTCTTC
size: few; V: TRBV30; J: TRBJ1-1; D: TRBD1; CDR3: CAWSADRGIFEAFF; DNA: TGTGCCTGGAGTGCGGACAGGGGAATATTTGAAGCTTTCTTT
size: many; V: TRBV12-3/TRBV12-4; J: TRBJ2-1; D: .; CDR3: CASSFSGTGDNEQFF; DNA: TGTGCCAGCAGTTTCTCCGGGACTGGAGACAATGAGCAGTTCTTC
size: many; V: TRBV11-3; J: TRBJ2-3; D: .; CDR3: CASNRRSGSTDTQYF; DNA: TGTGCCAGCAACCGTAGGTCAGGGAGCACAGATACGCAGTATTTT
size: many; V: TRBV5-1; J: TRBJ2-1; D: TRBD1; CDR3: CASSLGETGDLLSYNEQFF; DNA: TGCGCCAGCAGCTTGGGGGAGACAGGGGACCTCCTGTCCTACAATGAGCAGTTCTTC
size: many; V: TRBV7-6; J: TRBJ2-3; D: .; CDR3: CASSLVRSTDTQYF; DNA: TGTGCCAGCAGCTTAGTCCGTAGCACAGATACGCAGTATTTT
size: once; V: TRBV7-9; J: TRBJ2-1; D: TRBD1; CDR3: CASSSLGTGEGNEQFF; DNA: TGTGCCAGCAGCTCCCTCGGGACAGGGGAGGGAAATGAGCAGTTCTTC
size: .; V: TRBV2; J: TRBJ2-7; D: .; CDR3: CASSESQGFPYEQYF; DNA: TGTGCCAGCAGTGAATCTCAGGGGTTCCCCTACGAGCAGTACTTC
size: many; V: TRBV20-1; J: TRBJ1-6; D: TRBD1; CDR3: CSAGDRSFNSPLHF; DNA: TGCAGTGCTGGGGACAGAAGCTTTAATTCACCCCTCCACTTT
size: many; V: TRBV6-1; J: TRBJ2-1; D: TRBD2; CDR3: CASSTRGGSYNEQFF; DNA: TGTGCCAGCAGTACCCGGGGGGGCTCCTACAATGAGCAGTTCTTC
size: many; V: TRBV20-1; J: TRBJ1-2; D: TRBD1; CDR3: CSARDPTLDRVDGYTF; DNA: TGCAGTGCTAGAGATCCGACCCTCGACAGGGTGGATGGCTACACCTTC
size: many; V: TRBV15; J: TRBJ1-2; D: TRBD1; CDR3: CATSRDRGHGYTF; DNA: TGTGCCACCAGTCGTGACAGGGGGCATGGCTACACCTTC
size: many; V: TRBV19; J: TRBJ2-1; D: .; CDR3: CASSMALNEQFF; DNA: TGTGCCAGTAGTATGGCCCTCAATGAGCAGTTCTTC
size: many; V: TRBV9; J: TRBJ2-1; D: .; CDR3: CASSEGPNEQFF; DNA: TGTGCCAGCAGCGAGGGGCCCAATGAGCAGTTCTTC
size: few; V: TRBV29-1; J: TRBJ2-5; D: .; CDR3: CSVEDGDGETQYF; DNA: TGCAGCGTTGAGGACGGAGATGGGGAGACCCAGTACTTC
size: few; V: TRBV27; J: TRBJ2-5; D: TRBD2; CDR3: CASSWTSGRGETQYF; DNA: TGTGCCAGCAGTTGGACTAGCGGGAGAGGAGAGACCCAGTACTTC
size: few; V: TRBV11-2; J: TRBJ1-2; D: .; CDR3: CASSSDRWGAYGYTF; DNA: TGTGCCAGCAGCTCCGACAGGTGGGGGGCCTATGGCTACACCTTC
size: many; V: TRBV7-2; J: TRBJ2-1; D: .; CDR3: CASSSLAVEQFF; DNA: TGTGCCAGCAGCTCCTTGGCGGTTGAGCAGTTCTTC
size: many; V: TRBV18; J: TRBJ2-7; D: .; CDR3: CASSFWGALYEQYF; DNA: TGTGCCAGCTCATTCTGGGGGGCCCTCTACGAGCAGTACTTC
size: many; V: TRBV14; J: TRBJ2-7; D: TRBD1; CDR3: CASSQAGQGDPYEQYF; DNA: TGTGCCAGCAGCCAAGCGGGTCAGGGGGACCCCTACGAGCAGTACTTC
size: many; V: TRBV7-2; J: TRBJ1-2; D: .; CDR3: CASSLGQENYGYTF; DNA: TGTGCCAGCAGCTTAGGGCAGGAGAACTATGGCTACACCTTC
size: many; V: TRBV3-1; J: TRBJ2-7; D: .; CDR3: CASSQAGTSTYEQYF; DNA: TGTGCCAGCAGCCAAGCCGGGACCAGCACCTACGAGCAGTACTTC
size: many; V: TRBV20-1; J: TRBJ1-1; D: .; CDR3: CSARGDLNTEAFF; DNA: TGCAGTGCTAGAGGGGACCTGAACACTGAAGCTTTCTTT
size: many; V: TRBV6-5; J: TRBJ2-7; D: .; CDR3: CASTPGLISFSYEQYF; DNA: TGTGCCAGCACCCCAGGACTAATTAGTTTCTCCTACGAGCAGTACTTC
size: many; V: TRBV6-2/TRBV6-3; J: TRBJ2-5; D: .; CDR3: CASSFPPSREENQYF; DNA: TGTGCCAGCAGTTTCCCCCCCTCTAGAGAAGAGAACCAGTACTTC
size: .; V: TRBV20-1; J: TRBJ2-3; D: TRBD1; CDR3: CSAPRTGGYGYADTQYF; DNA: TGCAGTGCACCCAGGACAGGGGGCTATGGATACGCAGATACGCAGTATTTT